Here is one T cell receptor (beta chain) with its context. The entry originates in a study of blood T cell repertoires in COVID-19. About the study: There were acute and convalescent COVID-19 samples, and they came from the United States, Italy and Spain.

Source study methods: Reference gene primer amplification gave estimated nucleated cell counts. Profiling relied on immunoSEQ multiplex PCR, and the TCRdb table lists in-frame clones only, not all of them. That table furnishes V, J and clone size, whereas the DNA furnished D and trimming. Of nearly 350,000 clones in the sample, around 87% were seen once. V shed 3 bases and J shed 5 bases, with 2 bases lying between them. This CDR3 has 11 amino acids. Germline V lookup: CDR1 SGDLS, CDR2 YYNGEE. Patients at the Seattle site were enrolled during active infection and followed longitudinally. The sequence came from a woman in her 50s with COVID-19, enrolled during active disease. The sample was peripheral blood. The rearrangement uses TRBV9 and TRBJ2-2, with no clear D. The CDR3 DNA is TGTGCCAGCAGCGCAACCGGGGAGCTGTTTTTT. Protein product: CASSATGELFF.